This T cell receptor beta chain appears in the sequencing data of a study of blood T cell repertoires in COVID-19. V lost 4 bases, J lost 5 bases, and 5 bases stayed unmatched. The CDR3 loop spans 14 amino acids. CDR1 and CDR2 (germline): MDHEN, SYDVKM. The assay was immunoSEQ multiplex PCR, and TCRdb's table has in-frame clones only and misses some. The repertoire holds about 330,000 clones, with roughly 87% as singletons. Sequenced input: peripheral blood. This receptor was obtained from a man under 40 with COVID-19, enrolled during active disease. The genes are TRBV28 and TRBJ2-5, with 9 bases lining up with TRBD1. CDR3 nucleotides: TGTGCCAGCAGTTCACAGGGGGCCATGGAGACCCAGTACTTC. This encodes CASSSQGAMETQYF.